A selection of T cell receptor beta chains follows, all from one sample in a study of post-analysis software for immune sequencing data. Via MiXCR, TCRdb re-called the PCR reads, giving one row per CDR3 protein. Found here are about 500,000 distinct CDR3 sequences, over 35% of them singletons; the top ten hold about 12%. The sample was blood. These receptors were taken from a girl aged 10 to 17 with multiple sclerosis. Both conserved end residues are part of each CDR3. A D gene is named only where the DNA matches it firmly. Size is omitted from some rows. Given values are once, few, many or a class for expanded clones.

>TRBV11-2|TRBJ1-4|-|-
CASRLEDGLREKLFF
TGTGCCAGCAGATTAGAGGACGGCCTACGGGAAAAACTGTTTTTT
>TRBV5-1|TRBJ2-5|-|-
CASSPINSGRNRETQYF
TGCGCCAGCAGCCCCATCAACTCCGGGAGAAACCGAGAGACCCAGTACTTC
>TRBV27|TRBJ2-3|-|few
CASRSSPGTDTQYF
TGTGCCAGCAGGTCGTCGCCGGGCACAGATACGCAGTATTTT
>TRBV5-1|TRBJ2-5|TRBD1|-
CASRTGQVQETQYF
TGCGCCAGCAGAACGGGACAGGTCCAAGAGACCCAGTACTTC
>TRBV3-1|TRBJ2-4|TRBD2|few
CASSPSSGGNIQYF
TGTGCCAGCAGCCCCTCTAGCGGGGGAAACATTCAGTACTTC
>TRBV6-5|TRBJ2-6|-|-
CASSLLAESSGANVRTF
TGTGCCAGCAGTTTGCTAGCTGAAAGCTCTGGGGCCAACGTCCGGACTTTC
>TRBV5-1|TRBJ2-2|TRBD2|-
CASSLSGKNTGELFF
TGCGCCAGCAGCTTGAGCGGGAAAAACACCGGGGAGCTGTTTTTT
>TRBV20-1|TRBJ2-2|-|-
CRDCGEIETGELFF
TGCAGGGACTGTGGGGAGATCGAAACCGGGGAGCTGTTTTTT
>TRBV16|TRBJ2-7|-|-
CASSHNPGLVSYEQYF
TGTGCCAGCAGCCATAATCCCGGTCTCGTCAGCTACGAGCAGTACTTC
>TRBV10-3|TRBJ2-7|-|-
CAISESDGSEQYF
TGTGCCATCAGTGAGTCTGATGGGTCCGAGCAGTACTTC
>TRBV5-1|TRBJ2-7|-|-
CASSLGVTDYEQYF
TGCGCCAGCAGCTTGGGGGTAACGGACTACGAGCAGTACTTC
>TRBV7-2|TRBJ1-2|TRBD1|-
CASSPDRGKYGYTF
TGTGCCAGCAGCCCGGACAGGGGGAAATACGGCTACACCTTC
>TRBV4-2|TRBJ1-2|-|few
CASSHLRGEGGTYYGYTF
TGTGCCAGCAGCCATCTGCGGGGTGAGGGTGGAACTTACTATGGCTACACCTTC
>TRBV10-3|TRBJ1-2|TRBD1|few
CAITRDRRGNYGYTF
TGTGCCATCACTCGGGACAGGAGAGGTAACTATGGCTACACCTTC
>TRBV19|TRBJ2-4|-|-
CASSMDREGAKNIQYF
TGTGCCAGTAGTATGGACAGAGAGGGGGCCAAAAACATTCAGTACTTC
>TRBV5-4|TRBJ2-3|TRBD1|few
CASSPSRQGPQYF
TGTGCCAGCAGCCCAAGTAGACAGGGCCCGCAGTATTTT
>TRBV28|TRBJ1-5|TRBD1|-
CASIPGQGTMGNQPQHF
TGTGCCAGCATTCCGGGACAGGGGACGATGGGCAATCAGCCCCAGCATTTT
>TRBV6-6|TRBJ2-5|TRBD1|-
CASSWTTGEETQYF
TGTGCCAGCAGCTGGACGACAGGGGAAGAGACCCAGTACTTC
>TRBV10-3|TRBJ2-1|-|few
CAISSLEGGYNEQFF
TGTGCCATCAGCTCACTAGAAGGGGGATACAATGAGCAGTTCTTC
>TRBV7-2|TRBJ2-6|TRBD2|few
CASSLGGVGANVLTF
TGTGCCAGCAGCTTGGGGGGGGTTGGGGCCAACGTCCTGACTTTC
>TRBV20-1|TRBJ2-7|-|once
CRCRGAYEQYF
TGCAGGTGCAGGGGAGCCTACGAGCAGTACTTC
>TRBV4-1|TRBJ2-1|TRBD2|-
CASSQALTASGTSGRRSFF
TGCGCCAGCAGCCAAGCTTTGACAGCCTCCGGGACTAGCGGGAGAAGGTCGTTCTTC
>TRBV12-3/TRBV12-4|TRBJ2-5|TRBD1|few
CASSFDRGLPRSREQYF
TGTGCCAGCAGTTTCGACAGGGGACTCCCCAGGTCAAGAGAGCAGTACTTC
>TRBV4-2|TRBJ2-1|TRBD2|-
CASSQDLGTRYGEQFF
TGTGCCAGCAGCCAAGATCTTGGGACTAGGTACGGTGAGCAGTTCTTC
>TRBV19|TRBJ2-7|TRBD2|few
CASSILAGDYEQYF
TGTGCCAGTAGTATTCTAGCGGGTGACTACGAGCAGTACTTC
>TRBV9|TRBJ2-3|TRBD2|few
CASSPGLASDTQYF
TGTGCCAGCAGCCCGGGACTAGCCTCAGATACGCAGTATTTT
>TRBV4-1|TRBJ2-2|TRBD2|once
CASSNVAGTYTGELFF
TGCGCCAGCAGCAATGTAGCGGGAACATACACCGGGGAGCTGTTTTTT
>TRBV12-3/TRBV12-4|TRBJ2-5|TRBD2|few
CASSLLAGGETQYF
TGTGCCAGCAGCTTACTAGCGGGAGGAGAGACCCAGTACTTC
>TRBV9|TRBJ1-4|-|-
CASSVKFETNEKLFF
TGTGCCAGCAGCGTAAAGTTCGAGACTAATGAAAAACTGTTTTTT
>TRBV20-1|TRBJ2-1|-|-
CSAQGGGNEQFF
TGCAGTGCTCAGGGTGGGGGAAATGAGCAGTTCTTC